This TCR beta chain was found in a study of blood T cell repertoires in COVID-19. The ends lost 10 bases at V and 7 bases at J; junction bases unmatched: 15. The CDR3 extends over 14 amino acids. Per the germline V gene, CDR1 is MDHEN and CDR2 is SYDVKM. TCRdb's table, derived via immunoSEQ multiplex PCR, lists solely in-frame clones and lacks some. The sample lists some 400,000 clones; more than 70% were seen once. Sequenced: peripheral blood. The rearrangement uses TRBV28 and TRBJ2-7; 8 bases agree with TRBD2. The clonotype comes from a woman aged 55-69 years with COVID-19, enrolled during active disease. DNA of the CDR3: TGTGCCACCGTGAGCGGGGGTACTTCCCTAGAGCAGTACTTC. Translating gives CATVSGGTSLEQYF.